Below, one T cell receptor beta chain is given with its context. The data belong to a study of blood T cell repertoires in COVID-19. Turning to the study itself: Nucleic acid was either cDNA or gDNA, and it came from T cells, B-cell-depleted T cells, or PBMCs.

CDR1 is SEHNR and CDR2 is FQNEAQ in the germline V gene (reference sequence). The J segment lost 11 bases and the V segment lost 5 bases, leaving 5 bases of the junction unmatched. This CDR3 is built from 11 residues. Everyone who took part was 18 to 89 years old, and they came from 20 to 25 US areas. Donors in Cohort 3 who had recovered were those with two negative PCRs, healthcare professional clearance, or resolution of their symptoms. Data came from immunoSEQ multiplex PCR; TCRdb stores just in-frame clones and leaves some out. Of hundreds of thousands of clones in the sample, around 91% were seen once.

The sequenced sample was PBMCs or T cells enriched from blood (not recorded which). The chain couples TRBV7-9 to TRBJ1-1, with 7 positions matching TRBD1. The clonotype originates from a man in his late teens or twenties who had recovered from COVID-19. In DNA, the CDR3 is TGTGCCAGCAGCAGAGACAGGGTTGCTTTCTTT. Translation gives CASSRDRVAFF.